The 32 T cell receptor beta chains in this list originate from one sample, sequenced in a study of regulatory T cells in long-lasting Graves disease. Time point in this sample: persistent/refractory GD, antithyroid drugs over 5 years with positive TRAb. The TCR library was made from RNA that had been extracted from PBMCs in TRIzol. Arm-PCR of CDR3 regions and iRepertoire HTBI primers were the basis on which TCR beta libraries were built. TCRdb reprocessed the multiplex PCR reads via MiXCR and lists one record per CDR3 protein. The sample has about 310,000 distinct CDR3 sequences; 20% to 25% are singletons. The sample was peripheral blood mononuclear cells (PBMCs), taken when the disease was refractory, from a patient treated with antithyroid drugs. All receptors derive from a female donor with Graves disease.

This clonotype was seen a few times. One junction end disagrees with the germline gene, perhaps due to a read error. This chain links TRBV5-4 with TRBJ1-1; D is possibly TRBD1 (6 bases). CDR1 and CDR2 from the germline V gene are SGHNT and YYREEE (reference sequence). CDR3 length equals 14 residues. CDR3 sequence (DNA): TGTGCCGGCAGCTTGGCCGGGGGCCGGGCCGAAGCTTTCTTT. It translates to CAGSLAGGRAEAFF. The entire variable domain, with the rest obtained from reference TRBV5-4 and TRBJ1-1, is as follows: ETGVTQSPTHLIKTRGQQVTLRCSSQSGHNTVSWYQQALGQGPQFIFQYYREEENGRGNFPPRFSGLQFPNYSSELNVNALELDDSALYLCAGSLAGGRAEAFFGQGTRLTVV.

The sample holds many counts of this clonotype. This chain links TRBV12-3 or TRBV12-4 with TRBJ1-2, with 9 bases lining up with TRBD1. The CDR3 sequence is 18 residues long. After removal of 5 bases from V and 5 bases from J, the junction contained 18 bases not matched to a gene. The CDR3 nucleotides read TGTGCCAGCAGTCCCATCGCGGCACAGGGGGCGTTCGATTATGGCTACACCTTC. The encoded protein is CASSPIAAQGAFDYGYTF.

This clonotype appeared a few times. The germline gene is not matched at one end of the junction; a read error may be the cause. CDR3 amino acids: CASSRPGVYGYTF. The CDR3 region has the DNA TGCGCCAGCAGCCGTCCAGGGGTCTATGGCTACACCTTC. The V and J genes are TRBV11-2 and TRBJ1-2, with a tentative D call TRBD1 (6 bases). CDR3 length equals 13 residues. Per the germline V gene, CDR1 is SGHAT and CDR2 is FQNNGV.

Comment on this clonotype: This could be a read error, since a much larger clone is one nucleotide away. CDR3 coding DNA: TGTGCCAGCAGTTCAGAGCTAACTAGCAGGAGTATATACGAGCAGTACTTC. Amino acids: CASSSELTSRSIYEQYF. The chain links TRBV28 to TRBJ2-7; D might be TRBD2 (6 bases). Between the trimmed V and J ends, which lost 4 bases and 4 bases, there was a span of 23 bases. This CDR3 has 17 amino acids. Germline loops: CDR1 MDHEN, CDR2 SYDVKM.

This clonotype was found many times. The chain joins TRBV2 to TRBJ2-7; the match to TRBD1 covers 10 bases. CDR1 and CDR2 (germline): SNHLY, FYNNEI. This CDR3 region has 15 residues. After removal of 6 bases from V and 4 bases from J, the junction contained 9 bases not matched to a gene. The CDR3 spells CASRSSGTGVYEQYF. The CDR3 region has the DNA TGTGCCAGCAGGTCTTCGGGGACAGGGGTGTACGAGCAGTACTTC. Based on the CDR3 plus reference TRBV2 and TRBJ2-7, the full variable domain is EPEVTQTPSHQVTQMGQEVILRCVPISNHLYFYWYRQILGQKVEFLVSFYNNEISEKSEIFDDQFSVERPDGSNFTLKIRSTKLEDSAMYFCASRSSGTGVYEQYFGPGTRLTVT.

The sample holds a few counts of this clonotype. The CDR3 coding sequence is TGTGCCAGCAGCCAAGATCCAGGGAGTACGACTAATGAAAAACTGTTTTTT. This encodes CASSQDPGSTTNEKLFF. The chain recombines TRBV4-2 with TRBJ1-4; tentatively, D is TRBD1 (5 bases). CDR1 LGHNA and CDR2 YNFKEQ come from the germline V gene. V dropped 0 bases and J dropped 2 bases, with 13 bases sitting between them. The CDR3 length is 17 residues.

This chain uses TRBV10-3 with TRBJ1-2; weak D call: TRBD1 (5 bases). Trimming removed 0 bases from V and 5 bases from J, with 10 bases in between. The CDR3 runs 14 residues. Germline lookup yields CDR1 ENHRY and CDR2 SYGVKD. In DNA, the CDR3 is TGTGCCATCAGTGAGTCTTCAGGGCGGTATGGCTACACCTTC. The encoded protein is CAISESSGRYGYTF.

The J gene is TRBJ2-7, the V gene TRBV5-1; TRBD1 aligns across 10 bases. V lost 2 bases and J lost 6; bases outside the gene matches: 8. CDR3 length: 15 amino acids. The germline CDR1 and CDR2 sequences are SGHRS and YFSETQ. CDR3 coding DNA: TGCGCCAGCAGCTTCGGGGACAGGGGCGCAGGCGAGCAGTACTTC. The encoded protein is CASSFGDRGAGEQYF.

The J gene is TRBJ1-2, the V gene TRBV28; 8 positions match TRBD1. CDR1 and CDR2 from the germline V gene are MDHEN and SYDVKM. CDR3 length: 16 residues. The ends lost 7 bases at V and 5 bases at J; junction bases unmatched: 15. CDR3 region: CASKVGTGYGRYGYTF. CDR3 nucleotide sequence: TGTGCCAGCAAGGTGGGGACAGGATACGGCCGATATGGCTACACCTTC.

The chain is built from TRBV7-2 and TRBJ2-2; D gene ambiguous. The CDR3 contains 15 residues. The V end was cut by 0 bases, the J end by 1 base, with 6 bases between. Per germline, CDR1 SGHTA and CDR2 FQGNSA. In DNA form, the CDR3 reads TGTGCCAGCAGCTTAGCCCACGGGAACACCGGGGAGCTGTTTTTT. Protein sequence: CASSLAHGNTGELFF.

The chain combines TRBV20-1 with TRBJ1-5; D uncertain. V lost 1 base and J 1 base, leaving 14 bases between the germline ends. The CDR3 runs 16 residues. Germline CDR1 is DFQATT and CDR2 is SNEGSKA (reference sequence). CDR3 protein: CSARVVWGPSNQPQHF. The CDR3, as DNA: TGCAGTGCTAGAGTGGTGTGGGGTCCGAGCAATCAGCCCCAGCATTTT.

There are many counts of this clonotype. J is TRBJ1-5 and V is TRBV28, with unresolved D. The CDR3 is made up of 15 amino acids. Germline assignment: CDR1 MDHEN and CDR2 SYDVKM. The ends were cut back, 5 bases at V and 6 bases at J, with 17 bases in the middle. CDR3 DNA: TGTGCCAGCAGTCCCCTTACCCTTGTCAGTCAGCCCCAGCATTTT. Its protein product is CASSPLTLVSQPQHF.

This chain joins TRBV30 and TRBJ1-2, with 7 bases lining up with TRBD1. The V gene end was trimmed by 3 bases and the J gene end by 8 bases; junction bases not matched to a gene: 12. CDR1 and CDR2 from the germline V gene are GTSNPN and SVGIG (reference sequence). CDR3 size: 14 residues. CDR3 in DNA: TGTGCCTGGAGCCTCGGGACAGCCCAGGGGGGCTACACCTTC. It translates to CAWSLGTAQGGYTF.

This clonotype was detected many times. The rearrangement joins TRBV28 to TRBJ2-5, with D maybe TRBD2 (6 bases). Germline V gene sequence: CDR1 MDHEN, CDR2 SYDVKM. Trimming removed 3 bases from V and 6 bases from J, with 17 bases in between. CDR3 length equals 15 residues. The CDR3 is CASSLLASEPKTQYF. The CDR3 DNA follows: TGTGCCAGCAGTTTGCTAGCGTCGGAGCCGAAGACCCAGTACTTC.

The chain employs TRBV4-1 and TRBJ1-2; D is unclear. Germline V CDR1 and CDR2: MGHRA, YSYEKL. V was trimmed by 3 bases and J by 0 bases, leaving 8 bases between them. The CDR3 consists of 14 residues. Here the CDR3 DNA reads TGCGCCAGCAGCCAGGCAGGAGCTAACTATGGCTACACCTTC. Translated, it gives CASSQAGANYGYTF.

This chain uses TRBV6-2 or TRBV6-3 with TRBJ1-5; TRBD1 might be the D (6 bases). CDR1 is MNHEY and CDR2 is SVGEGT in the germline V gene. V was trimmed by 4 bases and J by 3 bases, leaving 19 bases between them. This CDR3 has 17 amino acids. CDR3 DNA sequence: TGTGCCAGCAGTTCCCCGGCGTGGGGGCTGGTCAATCAGCCCCAGCATTTT. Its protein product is CASSSPAWGLVNQPQHF.

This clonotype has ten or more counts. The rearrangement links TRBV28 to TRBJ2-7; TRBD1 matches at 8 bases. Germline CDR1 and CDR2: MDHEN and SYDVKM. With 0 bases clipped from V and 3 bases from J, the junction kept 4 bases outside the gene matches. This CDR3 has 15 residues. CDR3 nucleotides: TGTGCCAGCAGTTTATGGAACGACAGGGGCTACGAGCAGTACTTC. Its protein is CASSLWNDRGYEQYF.

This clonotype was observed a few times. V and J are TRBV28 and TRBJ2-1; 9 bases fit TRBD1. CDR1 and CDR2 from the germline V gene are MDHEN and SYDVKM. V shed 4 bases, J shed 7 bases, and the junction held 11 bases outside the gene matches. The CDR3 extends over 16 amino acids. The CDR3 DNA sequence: TGTGCCAGCAGTTCTTCACAGGGGGCTGGGTTGAATGAGCAGTTCTTC. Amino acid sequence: CASSSSQGAGLNEQFF. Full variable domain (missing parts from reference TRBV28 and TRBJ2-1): DVKVTQSSRYLVKRTGEKVFLECVQDMDHENMFWYRQDPGLGLRLIYFSYDVKMKEKGDIPEGYSVSREKKERFSLILESASTNQTSMYLCASSSSQGAGLNEQFFGPGTRLTVL.

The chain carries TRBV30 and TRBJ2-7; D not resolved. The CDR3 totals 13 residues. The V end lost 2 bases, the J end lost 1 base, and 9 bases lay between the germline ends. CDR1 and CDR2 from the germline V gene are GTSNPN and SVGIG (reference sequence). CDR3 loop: CAWSPGRSYEQYF. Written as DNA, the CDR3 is TGTGCCTGGAGTCCCGGGCGGTCCTACGAGCAGTACTTC.

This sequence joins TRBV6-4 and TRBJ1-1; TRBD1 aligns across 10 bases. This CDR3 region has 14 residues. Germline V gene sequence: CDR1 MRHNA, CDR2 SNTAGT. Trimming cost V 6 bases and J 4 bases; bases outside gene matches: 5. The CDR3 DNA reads TGTGCCAGCAGCCCGACAGGGGGCGTCACTGAAGCTTTCTTT. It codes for CASSPTGGVTEAFF.

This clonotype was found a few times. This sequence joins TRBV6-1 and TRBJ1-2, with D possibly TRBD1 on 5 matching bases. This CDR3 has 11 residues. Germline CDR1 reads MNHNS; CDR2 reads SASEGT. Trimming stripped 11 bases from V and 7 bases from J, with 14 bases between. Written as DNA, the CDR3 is TGTGCCTGTCACGCTCAGGGTGGCTACACCTTC. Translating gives CACHAQGGYTF.

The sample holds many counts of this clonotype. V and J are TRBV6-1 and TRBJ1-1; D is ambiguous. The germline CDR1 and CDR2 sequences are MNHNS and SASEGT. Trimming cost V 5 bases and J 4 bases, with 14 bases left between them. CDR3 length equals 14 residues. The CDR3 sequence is CASSLTAGTTEAFF. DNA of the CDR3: TGTGCCAGCAGTCTTACAGCAGGCACCACTGAAGCTTTCTTT.

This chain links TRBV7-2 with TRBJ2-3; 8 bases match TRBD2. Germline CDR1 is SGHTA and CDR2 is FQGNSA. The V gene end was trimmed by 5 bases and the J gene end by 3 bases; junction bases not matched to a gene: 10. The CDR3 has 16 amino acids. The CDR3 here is CASSMRISGTTDTQYF. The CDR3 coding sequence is TGTGCCAGCAGCATGCGGATTAGCGGGACTACAGATACGCAGTATTTT.

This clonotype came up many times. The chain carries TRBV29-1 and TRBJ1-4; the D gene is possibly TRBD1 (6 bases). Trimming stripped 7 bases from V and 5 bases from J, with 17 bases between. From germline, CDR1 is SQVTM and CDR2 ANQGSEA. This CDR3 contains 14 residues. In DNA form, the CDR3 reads TGCAGCGCCAGAGGGACACTCGAAAATGAAAAACTGTTTTTT. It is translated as CSARGTLENEKLFF.

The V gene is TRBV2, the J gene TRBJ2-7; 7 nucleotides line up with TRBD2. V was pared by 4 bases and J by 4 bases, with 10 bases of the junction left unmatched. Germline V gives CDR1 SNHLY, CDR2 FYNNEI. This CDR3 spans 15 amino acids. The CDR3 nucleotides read TGTGCCAGCAGTGCGGGGCGGGAGAGGATTTACGAGCAGTACTTC. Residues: CASSAGRERIYEQYF.

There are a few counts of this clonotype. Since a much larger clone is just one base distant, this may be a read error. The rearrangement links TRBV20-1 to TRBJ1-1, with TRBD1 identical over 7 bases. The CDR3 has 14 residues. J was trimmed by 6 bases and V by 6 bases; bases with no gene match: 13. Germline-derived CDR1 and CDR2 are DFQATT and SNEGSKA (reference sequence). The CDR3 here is CSAPQGTYGAEAFF. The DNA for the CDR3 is TGCAGTGCGCCACAGGGGACTTATGGCGCTGAAGCTTTCTTT.

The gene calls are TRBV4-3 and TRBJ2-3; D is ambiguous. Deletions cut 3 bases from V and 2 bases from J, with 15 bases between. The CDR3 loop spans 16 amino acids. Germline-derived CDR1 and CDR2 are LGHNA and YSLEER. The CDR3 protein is CASSQAGPPNTDTQYF. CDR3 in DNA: TGCGCCAGCAGCCAGGCAGGACCGCCAAACACAGATACGCAGTATTTT.

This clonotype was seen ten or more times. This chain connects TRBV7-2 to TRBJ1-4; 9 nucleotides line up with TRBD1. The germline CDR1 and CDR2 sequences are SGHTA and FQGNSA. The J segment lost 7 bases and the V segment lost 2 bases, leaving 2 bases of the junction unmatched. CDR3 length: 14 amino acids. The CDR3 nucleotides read TGTGCCAGCAGCTTACGGACAGGGGCTGAAAAACTGTTTTTT. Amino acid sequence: CASSLRTGAEKLFF.

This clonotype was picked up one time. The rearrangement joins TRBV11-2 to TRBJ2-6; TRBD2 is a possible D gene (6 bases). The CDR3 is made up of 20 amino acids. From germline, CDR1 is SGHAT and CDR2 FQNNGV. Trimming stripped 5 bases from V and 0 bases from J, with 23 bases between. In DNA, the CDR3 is TGTGCCAGCAGCCCTATTGGGGGGACCAAATCCCACTCTGGGGCCAACGTCCTGACTTTC. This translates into CASSPIGGTKSHSGANVLTF.

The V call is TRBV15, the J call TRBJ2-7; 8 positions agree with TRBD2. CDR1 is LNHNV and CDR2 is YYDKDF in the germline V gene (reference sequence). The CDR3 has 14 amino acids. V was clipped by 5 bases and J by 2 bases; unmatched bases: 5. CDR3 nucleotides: TGTGCCACCAGCGTACGGACTAGCCCCTACGAGCAGTACTTC. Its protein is CATSVRTSPYEQYF.

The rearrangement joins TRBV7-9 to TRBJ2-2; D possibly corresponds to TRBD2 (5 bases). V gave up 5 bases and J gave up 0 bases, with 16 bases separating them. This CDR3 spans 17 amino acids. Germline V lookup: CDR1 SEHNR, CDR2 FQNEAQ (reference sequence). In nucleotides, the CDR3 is TGTGCCAGCAGCCCGTTCCCCTCGGGATCGAACACCGGGGAGCTGTTTTTT. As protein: CASSPFPSGSNTGELFF.

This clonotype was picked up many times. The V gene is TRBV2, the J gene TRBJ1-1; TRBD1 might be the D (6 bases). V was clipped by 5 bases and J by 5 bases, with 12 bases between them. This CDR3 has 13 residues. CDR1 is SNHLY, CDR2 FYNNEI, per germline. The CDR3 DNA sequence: TGTGCCAGCAGTCAACAGGGCTGGACTGAAGCTTTCTTT. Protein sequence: CASSQQGWTEAFF.